What follows are 9 T cell receptor beta chains derived from one specimen sequenced in a study of cytomegalovirus exposure and HLA in healthy donors. The PCR employed 60 Vbeta primers together with 13 Jbeta primers. Repertoires were generated with immunoSEQ multiplex PCR, while TCRdb's copy carries only in-frame clones and drops some. The sample has 130,000 to 150,000 clones, less than 90% seen once. Input material: PBMCs. These receptors originate from a boy aged 2-9 years in good health and CMV-seronegative.

CDR3 region: CASATSGTQYF. The CDR3, as DNA: TGTGCCAGCGCGACGTCGGGGACCCAGTACTTC. The rearrangement links TRBV2 to TRBJ2-5, with D hard to call. The ends were cut back, 8 bases at V and 7 bases at J, with 11 bases in the middle. The CDR3 sequence is 11 residues long. Germline V gives CDR1 SNHLY, CDR2 FYNNEI.

The chain is built from TRBV19 and TRBJ2-3; tentatively, D is TRBD2 (6 bases). CDR3 length: 13 residues. The V gene lost 1 base and the J gene lost 6 bases, with 8 bases spanning the gap. Germline V CDR1 and CDR2: LNHDA, SQIVND (reference sequence). This CDR3 is CASSIALADTQYF. For the CDR3, the DNA is TGTGCCAGTAGTATAGCCCTAGCGGATACGCAGTATTTT.

The chain joins TRBV18 to TRBJ2-3; D possibly corresponds to TRBD1 (5 bases). The CDR3 consists of 15 residues. V lost 2 bases, J lost 6 bases, and 15 bases lay in between. The V gene's germline CDR1 is KGHSH and CDR2 LQKENI. CDR3 in DNA: TGTGCCAGCTCACCAGCAGGGCTGGTCGTCGATACGCAGTATTTT. Protein product: CASSPAGLVVDTQYF.

J is TRBJ1-1 and V is TRBV25-1, with 7 bases identical to TRBD1. This CDR3 has 13 amino acids. Germline values: CDR1 MGHDK, CDR2 SYGVNS. Unmatched junction bases numbered 4, after V lost 3 bases and J lost 6 bases. The CDR3 spells CASSDLGGAEAFF. As DNA, the CDR3 is TGTGCCAGCAGTGATCTAGGGGGCGCTGAAGCTTTCTTT.

The rearrangement uses TRBV15 and TRBJ2-7; 9 bases fit TRBD1. J was trimmed by 12 bases and V by 8 bases; bases with no gene match: 20. This CDR3 spans 15 amino acids. Germline CDR1 and CDR2: LNHNV and YYDKDF (reference sequence). CDR3 nucleotide sequence: TGTGCCACCGGTACCGGGGACAGGGTCCAAACGCGTCGGTACTTC. This encodes CATGTGDRVQTRRYF.

The chain links TRBV29-1 to TRBJ2-1; the match to TRBD2 covers 9 bases. The trim removed 5 bases at V and 7 bases at J, leaving 9 bases unmatched. The CDR3 consists of 14 residues. Germline loops: CDR1 SQVTM, CDR2 ANQGSEA. The CDR3 protein is CSVRLAVGRNEQFF. The CDR3 DNA reads as TGCAGCGTTCGACTAGCGGTAGGGAGGAATGAGCAGTTCTTC.

This chain's CDR3 is CAWSVGGGYGYTF. The DNA for the CDR3 is TGTGCCTGGAGTGTAGGGGGGGGCTATGGCTACACCTTC. The chain recombines TRBV30 with TRBJ1-2, with a possible D match to TRBD1 (6 bases). Trimming took off 0 bases at V and 4 bases at J, with 9 bases between the two ends. From germline, CDR1 is GTSNPN and CDR2 SVGIG (reference sequence). This CDR3 has 13 residues.

V and J are TRBV2 and TRBJ2-7, with 8 nucleotides matching TRBD2. The junction had 8 bases not matched to a gene; V was cut back by 4 bases and J by 0 bases. This CDR3 spans 16 amino acids. Germline assignment: CDR1 SNHLY and CDR2 FYNNEI. Here the CDR3 DNA reads TGTGCCAGCAGTGGTCCCCCGGGGGGGATCTCCTACGAGCAGTACTTC. Translated: CASSGPPGGISYEQYF.

This chain links TRBV7-8 with TRBJ2-1; unclear D gene. The CDR3 runs 15 residues. The germline V gene has CDR1 SGHVS and CDR2 FQNEAQ. The V gene lost 1 base and the J gene lost 3 bases, with 10 bases spanning the gap. CDR3 sequence reads: CASSLESQFYNEQFF. The CDR3 DNA reads as TGTGCCAGCAGCTTAGAGTCCCAGTTCTACAATGAGCAGTTCTTC.